This is a list of T cell receptor beta chains from one sample in a study of blood T cell repertoires in COVID-19. Profiled with immunoSEQ multiplex PCR; TCRdb holds only in-frame clones, not every one. The sample carries about 12,000 clones, 55% to 85% recorded once. What was sequenced was peripheral blood. These TCRs come from a man between 60 and 75 years old with COVID-19, enrolled during active disease. Each CDR3 is given with its conserved first and last residue. A D gene is named only where the DNA matches it firmly. Rows may omit the clone size; those that give it use once, few, many or a size class.

abundance: medium-sized; j_gene: TRBJ1-4; v_gene: TRBV30; d_gene: TRBD1; CDR3nt: TGTGCCTGGGCCGACAGGGATAATGAAAAACTGTTTTTT; CDR3aa: CAWADRDNEKLFF
abundance: .; j_gene: TRBJ2-2; v_gene: TRBV30; d_gene: TRBD2; CDR3nt: TGTGCCTGGATGGGGGGTAGCGGGACCGGGGAGCTGTTTTTT; CDR3aa: CAWMGGSGTGELFF
abundance: .; j_gene: TRBJ1-6; v_gene: TRBV13; d_gene: .; CDR3nt: TGTGCCAGCAGCTTAGGCAGAAGCTATAATTCACCCCTCCACTTT; CDR3aa: CASSLGRSYNSPLHF
abundance: few; j_gene: TRBJ2-1; v_gene: TRBV9; d_gene: .; CDR3nt: TGTGCCAGCAGCCGGGCCGGGCTAGCCGTTACCTACAATGAGCAGTTCTTC; CDR3aa: CASSRAGLAVTYNEQFF
abundance: once; j_gene: TRBJ2-7; v_gene: TRBV27; d_gene: TRBD1; CDR3nt: TGTGCCAGCAGTCGTACTCCGGGACAGGACTCCTACGAGCAGTACTTC; CDR3aa: CASSRTPGQDSYEQYF
abundance: .; j_gene: TRBJ2-1; v_gene: TRBV6-5; d_gene: .; CDR3nt: TGTGCCAGCAGTTACGGCGGTTCCTACAATGAGCAGTTCTTC; CDR3aa: CASSYGGSYNEQFF
abundance: .; j_gene: TRBJ1-5; v_gene: TRBV9; d_gene: .; CDR3nt: TGTGCCAGCAGCGTAGGGCGGATCAATCAGCCCCAGCATTTT; CDR3aa: CASSVGRINQPQHF
abundance: .; j_gene: TRBJ2-7; v_gene: TRBV10-3; d_gene: .; CDR3nt: TGTGCCATCAGTGGTTCAGGGGAACTAGGGGAGCAGTACTTC; CDR3aa: CAISGSGELGEQYF
abundance: .; j_gene: TRBJ2-1; v_gene: TRBV10-3; d_gene: .; CDR3nt: TGTGCCATCAGTGAAATAGCGAGAGACCACAATGAGCAGTTCTTC; CDR3aa: CAISEIARDHNEQFF
abundance: medium-sized; j_gene: TRBJ2-5; v_gene: TRBV9; d_gene: TRBD2; CDR3nt: TGTGCCAGCAGCGTACTCCCTGCGGGGGGGCAACAAGAGACCCAGTACTTC; CDR3aa: CASSVLPAGGQQETQYF
abundance: .; j_gene: TRBJ1-1; v_gene: TRBV4-1; d_gene: .; CDR3nt: TGCGCCAGCAGCCAAGAGGTGGTGTTGGGGGCGGGTGAAGCTTTCTTT; CDR3aa: CASSQEVVLGAGEAFF
abundance: .; j_gene: TRBJ2-3; v_gene: TRBV19; d_gene: .; CDR3nt: TGTGCCAGTAAGTCGTCTAGCGTCGATACGCAGTATTTT; CDR3aa: CASKSSSVDTQYF
abundance: .; j_gene: TRBJ1-1; v_gene: TRBV29-1; d_gene: .; CDR3nt: TGCAGCGTTACCCGACAGAACACTGAAGCTTTCTTT; CDR3aa: CSVTRQNTEAFF
abundance: once; j_gene: TRBJ2-5; v_gene: TRBV27; d_gene: .; CDR3nt: TGTGCCAGCAGTTTAAAGGGGCAAGAGACCCAGTACTTC; CDR3aa: CASSLKGQETQYF
abundance: medium-sized; j_gene: TRBJ1-1; v_gene: TRBV2; d_gene: .; CDR3nt: TGTGCCAGCAGTGAAGGGGGTGGGGACTTTGAAGCTTTCTTT; CDR3aa: CASSEGGGDFEAFF
abundance: .; j_gene: TRBJ2-5; v_gene: TRBV14; d_gene: .; CDR3nt: TGTGCCAGCAGCGATTACAGGATTGGCCCCCAAGAGACCCAGTACTTC; CDR3aa: CASSDYRIGPQETQYF
abundance: .; j_gene: TRBJ2-2; v_gene: TRBV3-1/TRBV3-2; d_gene: TRBD2; CDR3nt: TGTGCCAGCAGGCCAAGTGTAGCGGGGGGGCTCAGCGGGGAGCTGTTTTTT; CDR3aa: CASRPSVAGGLSGELFF
abundance: .; j_gene: TRBJ1-1; v_gene: TRBV16; d_gene: .; CDR3nt: TGTGCCAGCAGCAAGTACTCGGGGGGGACGAACACTGAAGCTTTCTTT; CDR3aa: CASSKYSGGTNTEAFF
abundance: .; j_gene: TRBJ1-2; v_gene: TRBV19; d_gene: TRBD1; CDR3nt: TGTGCCAGTACCAGGGACAGGGAGGGGAACTATGGCTACACCTTC; CDR3aa: CASTRDREGNYGYTF
abundance: .; j_gene: TRBJ2-1; v_gene: TRBV11-2; d_gene: .; CDR3nt: TGTGCCAGCAGCTTAAATGGAGCGAGCTCCTACAATGAGCAGTTCTTC; CDR3aa: CASSLNGASSYNEQFF
abundance: .; j_gene: TRBJ2-3; v_gene: TRBV19; d_gene: .; CDR3nt: TGTGCCAGTAGTATAGGGCGGGACGAGCAGTATTTT; CDR3aa: CASSIGRDEQYF
abundance: .; j_gene: TRBJ1-5; v_gene: TRBV12-3/TRBV12-4; d_gene: .; CDR3nt: TGTGCCAGCAGTTTATTCAGGGATCAGCCCCAGCATTTT; CDR3aa: CASSLFRDQPQHF
abundance: .; j_gene: TRBJ2-2; v_gene: TRBV30; d_gene: .; CDR3nt: TGTGCCTGGAGTGCCAGGGCCACCGGGGAGCTGTTTTTT; CDR3aa: CAWSARATGELFF
abundance: .; j_gene: TRBJ2-2; v_gene: TRBV6-6; d_gene: .; CDR3nt: .; CDR3aa: CASSSSNTGELFF
abundance: .; j_gene: TRBJ1-1; v_gene: TRBV3-1/TRBV3-2; d_gene: .; CDR3nt: TGTGCCAGCAGCCAAGATAACTGGGGCTACTGGGTCCCTGAAGCTTTCTTT; CDR3aa: CASSQDNWGYWVPEAFF
abundance: .; j_gene: TRBJ2-7; v_gene: TRBV19; d_gene: .; CDR3nt: TGTGCCAGTAAGGCCCAGGGGTTTTCCTACGAGCAGTACTTC; CDR3aa: CASKAQGFSYEQYF
abundance: .; j_gene: TRBJ2-3; v_gene: TRBV6-5; d_gene: TRBD1; CDR3nt: TGTGCCAGCAGCCTAAGACAGGGGAGACCAGATACGCAGTATTTT; CDR3aa: CASSLRQGRPDTQYF
abundance: .; j_gene: TRBJ1-5; v_gene: TRBV18; d_gene: TRBD1; CDR3nt: TGTGCCAGCTCACCATCAGGGGGAGGACAGCCCCAGCATTTT; CDR3aa: CASSPSGGGQPQHF
abundance: .; j_gene: TRBJ1-2; v_gene: TRBV9; d_gene: TRBD1; CDR3nt: TGTGCCAGCAGCCCTAGGACAGGGTTAGGAGACTATGGCTACACCTTC; CDR3aa: CASSPRTGLGDYGYTF
abundance: .; j_gene: TRBJ1-2; v_gene: TRBV25-1; d_gene: TRBD1; CDR3nt: TGTGCCAGCAGTGAATGGGGGACAGGGGACTATGGCTACACCTTC; CDR3aa: CASSEWGTGDYGYTF
abundance: .; j_gene: TRBJ2-7; v_gene: TRBV6-2/TRBV6-3; d_gene: TRBD1; CDR3nt: TGTGCCAGCAGTTACCCCCCAGGACAGGGGGCCTACGAGCAGTACTTC; CDR3aa: CASSYPPGQGAYEQYF
abundance: .; j_gene: TRBJ2-5; v_gene: TRBV6-5; d_gene: TRBD1; CDR3nt: TGTGCCAGCAGTCAGGACAGGGGGCGCGGGGAGACCCAGTACTTC; CDR3aa: CASSQDRGRGETQYF
abundance: once; j_gene: TRBJ2-3; v_gene: TRBV18; d_gene: .; CDR3nt: TGTGCCAGCTCACGGGGGGGCGATACGCAGTATTTT; CDR3aa: CASSRGGDTQYF
abundance: few; j_gene: TRBJ1-2; v_gene: TRBV4-3; d_gene: .; CDR3nt: TGCGCCAGCAGCCAAGGACAGACGACCCTCAACTATGGCTACACCTTC; CDR3aa: CASSQGQTTLNYGYTF
abundance: .; j_gene: TRBJ1-1; v_gene: TRBV5-1; d_gene: .; CDR3nt: TGCGCCAGCAGCTTGGTGCGGGGCACTGAAGCTTTCTTT; CDR3aa: CASSLVRGTEAFF
abundance: medium-sized; j_gene: TRBJ2-7; v_gene: TRBV7-9; d_gene: TRBD2; CDR3nt: TGCGCCAGCAGCTTCGGGGGCGGCGCGGGGGGCGCATCCTACGAGCAGTACTTC; CDR3aa: CASSFGGGAGGASYEQYF
abundance: .; j_gene: TRBJ2-3; v_gene: TRBV9; d_gene: .; CDR3nt: TGTGCCAGCAGCGTAGGCGGGGATGGGGGACGCCCCACAGATACGCAGTATTTT; CDR3aa: CASSVGGDGGRPTDTQYF
abundance: .; j_gene: TRBJ1-2; v_gene: TRBV30; d_gene: .; CDR3nt: TGTGCCTGCGACAGGTTCCCCATCTATGGCTACACCTTC; CDR3aa: CACDRFPIYGYTF
abundance: medium-sized; j_gene: TRBJ2-7; v_gene: TRBV21-1; d_gene: .; CDR3nt: TGTGCCAGCAGCATTACAGGGAGCTCCTACGAGCAGTACTTC; CDR3aa: CASSITGSSYEQYF
abundance: .; j_gene: TRBJ1-6; v_gene: TRBV5-5; d_gene: TRBD1; CDR3nt: TGTGCCAGCAGCGCGACAGGGCTGGGATCCTATAATTCACCCCTCCACTTT; CDR3aa: CASSATGLGSYNSPLHF
abundance: .; j_gene: TRBJ2-2; v_gene: TRBV7-2; d_gene: .; CDR3nt: TGTGCCAGCAGCCTGGAGTGGGTAGGGGAGCTGTTTTTT; CDR3aa: CASSLEWVGELFF
abundance: .; j_gene: TRBJ2-3; v_gene: TRBV11-2; d_gene: TRBD2; CDR3nt: TGTGCCAGCAGCCCCCTCGGGACTACAAATACGCAGTATTTT; CDR3aa: CASSPLGTTNTQYF
abundance: .; j_gene: TRBJ1-2; v_gene: TRBV6-5; d_gene: .; CDR3nt: TGTGCCAGCAGTTACAGGGGTTTTAACTATGGCTACACCTTC; CDR3aa: CASSYRGFNYGYTF
abundance: .; j_gene: TRBJ1-1; v_gene: TRBV28; d_gene: TRBD1; CDR3nt: TGTGCCAGCAGTTTTCAGGGGGTCGTCACTGAAGCTTTCTTT; CDR3aa: CASSFQGVVTEAFF